The source of this T cell receptor beta chain is a study of blood T cell repertoires in COVID-19. As for the study in general: PBMCs, B-cell-depleted T cells, or T cells provided the cDNA or gDNA that made up the material.

Sequenced by immunoSEQ multiplex PCR; TCRdb stores in-frame clones only, minus some. The sample has 190,000 or so clones; roughly 89% are singletons. J was trimmed by 0 bases and V by 1 base; bases with no gene match: 14. Germline assignment: CDR1 SGHVS and CDR2 FQNEAQ. CDR3 size: 20 residues. Participants had their cohort set by participant-reported clinical history. The TCR was taken from a man aged 18 to 30 with acute COVID-19. The chain carries TRBV7-8 and TRBJ2-7, with 11 nucleotides matching TRBD2. The sequencing input was PBMCs or T cells enriched from blood (not recorded which). CDR3 sequence reads: CASSLDASGRSQKPSYEQYF. The CDR3 nucleotides are TGTGCCAGCAGCTTAGACGCTAGCGGGAGGTCGCAGAAACCCTCCTACGAGCAGTACTTC.